Listed here are 32 T cell receptor beta chains from one sample, sequenced in a study of cytomegalovirus exposure and HLA in healthy donors. The PCR made use of 60 Vbeta and 13 Jbeta primers. Sequenced by immunoSEQ multiplex PCR; TCRdb stores in-frame clones only, minus some. The sample shows under 200,000 clones, around 79% of them seen only once. The sequencing sample was made of PBMCs. The receptors come from a male donor in good health and CMV-seropositive.

J is TRBJ2-5 and V is TRBV5-5; 7 bases are shared with TRBD2. The closer fit of TRBJ2-7 to the DNA end suggests the J call may be wrong. This CDR3 is 12 amino acids long. The germline V gene has CDR1 SGHKS and CDR2 YYEKEE (reference sequence). This CDR3 is CASSSWGGEQYF. The CDR3 DNA is TGTGCCAGCAGCAGCTGGGGGGGCGAGCAGTACTTC.

The V call is TRBV7-8, the J call TRBJ1-4, with 9 bases that match TRBD1. Trimming removed 5 bases from V and 5 bases from J; junction bases left unmatched: 9. Germline assignment: CDR1 SGHVS and CDR2 FQNEAQ. The CDR3 contains 16 residues. The CDR3 region has the DNA TGTGCCAGCAGCCTCCGCCGGGACAGGGAAAATGAAAAACTGTTTTTT. Translated, it gives CASSLRRDRENEKLFF.

The chain employs TRBV4-2 and TRBJ1-5; 7 nucleotides line up with TRBD1. Germline CDR1 is LGHNA and CDR2 is YNFKEQ. The CDR3 extends over 16 amino acids. The V gene end was trimmed by 1 base and the J gene end by 5 bases; junction bases not matched to a gene: 8. DNA of the CDR3: TGTGCCAGCAGCCAAGCGGGAGAGGGGGCCCATCAGCCCCAGCATTTT. It codes for CASSQAGEGAHQPQHF.

The chain couples TRBV7-9 to TRBJ2-7; maybe TRBD1 (5 bases). The ends were cut back, 8 bases at V and 5 bases at J, with 19 bases in the middle. The CDR3 loop spans 14 amino acids. Per the germline V gene, CDR1 is SEHNR and CDR2 is FQNEAQ (reference sequence). The CDR3 nucleotides read TGTGCCAGCCGGGCTGGGCAGGGCCCCAACGAGCAGTACTTC. This sequence encodes CASRAGQGPNEQYF.

This clone was found a few times. J is TRBJ1-1 and V is TRBV6-6; weak D call: TRBD1 (5 bases). The germline gives CDR1 MNHNY, CDR2 SVGAGI (reference sequence). The CDR3 runs to 13 residues. The germline V and J ends were trimmed by 6 bases and 5 bases, with 13 bases remaining between them. As DNA, the CDR3 is TGTGCCAGCAGATATGACAGCGAGACTGAAGCTTTCTTT. It is translated as CASRYDSETEAFF.

This chain joins TRBV11-3 and TRBJ2-3; D may be TRBD2 (5 bases). Trimming left V 1 base short and J 5 bases short, with 13 bases between. The V gene's germline CDR1 is SGHNT and CDR2 YENEEA. The CDR3 contains 15 residues. CDR3 sequence reads: CASSLVAGEVDTQYF. The CDR3 DNA is TGTGCCAGCAGCTTAGTCGCCGGGGAAGTAGATACGCAGTATTTT.

The chain has TRBV28 and TRBJ2-7, with 7 nucleotides matching TRBD2. CDR3 length: 14 amino acids. Trimming removed 6 bases from V and 4 bases from J; junction bases left unmatched: 9. The germline V gene encodes CDR1 MDHEN and CDR2 SYDVKM. CDR3 DNA: TGTGCCAGCAGCAGCGGGACCCTACCATACGAGCAGTACTTC. Translating it yields CASSSGTLPYEQYF.

V gene TRBV5-4 combines with J gene TRBJ2-5; TRBD2 matches at 11 bases. The CDR3 runs 16 residues. J lost 2 bases, V lost 4 bases, and 7 bases had no gene match. CDR1 and CDR2 from the germline V gene are SGHNT and YYREEE (reference sequence). CDR3 protein: CASSQSVAGGQETQYF. Written as DNA, the CDR3 is TGTGCCAGCAGCCAATCAGTAGCGGGGGGGCAAGAGACCCAGTACTTC.

This clone has a handful of counts. This chain connects TRBV4-3 to TRBJ1-6; D is ambiguous. The CDR3 covers 15 residues. CDR1 LGHNA and CDR2 YSLEER come from the germline V gene. The V gene lost 1 base and the J gene lost 6 bases, with 10 bases spanning the gap. The CDR3 DNA sequence: TGCGCCAGCAGCCAAGTCAGGTCCCCTAATTCACCCCTCCACTTT. Encoded protein: CASSQVRSPNSPLHF.

The CDR3 here is CASSQDRDRGYTF. In nucleotides, the CDR3 is TGCGCCAGCAGCCAAGACAGGGATCGGGGCTACACCTTC. V gene TRBV4-1 combines with J gene TRBJ1-2; a possible D gene is TRBD1 (5 bases). The ends were cut back, 0 bases at V and 8 bases at J, with 10 bases in the middle. CDR1 MGHRA and CDR2 YSYEKL come from the germline V gene. This CDR3 region has 13 residues.

The V and J genes are TRBV9 and TRBJ1-1; D gene unclear. V lost 0 bases to trimming and J lost 10 bases, with 13 bases between them. CDR3 size: 13 residues. In germline, CDR1 is SGDLS, CDR2 YYNGEE. CDR3 DNA: TGTGCCAGCAGCGTAGCTGGACGGGAGGGAGCTTTCTTT. Translated: CASSVAGREGAFF.

This sequence joins TRBV7-2 and TRBJ1-5, with TRBD1 matching 9 bases. The CDR3 spans 14 residues. CDR1 and CDR2 from the germline V gene are SGHTA and FQGNSA. The trim removed 5 bases at V and 9 bases at J, leaving 8 bases unmatched. CDR3 DNA: TGTGCCAGCAGCGGTAGGACAGGGGCTGGGCCCCAGCATTTT. Translating gives CASSGRTGAGPQHF.

The rearrangement joins TRBV4-1 to TRBJ2-2; D not certain. V was pared by 1 base and J by 6 bases, with 18 bases between. The CDR3 runs to 17 residues. CDR1 and CDR2 from the germline V gene are MGHRA and YSYEKL. The CDR3 here is CASSQGATPANSGELFF. In DNA form, the CDR3 reads TGCGCCAGCAGCCAAGGGGCAACCCCAGCTAATTCCGGGGAGCTGTTTTTT.

DNA for the CDR3: TGTGCCAGTAGTATACCACGGACAGGGTCCAATCAGCCCCAGCATTTT. The encoded protein is CASSIPRTGSNQPQHF. The gene calls are TRBV19 and TRBJ1-5, with 8 bases lining up with TRBD1. The V gene's germline CDR1 is LNHDA and CDR2 SQIVND (reference sequence). V lost 2 bases and J lost 3; bases outside the gene matches: 6. CDR3 length equals 16 residues.

Points on this clone: Sequence at one end of the junction differs from germline and may be a read error. The rearrangement joins TRBV7-7 to TRBJ2-5, with D hard to call. Per the germline V gene, CDR1 is SSHAT and CDR2 is FNYEAQ (reference sequence). This CDR3 has 13 amino acids. The CDR3 is CASSLGHRETQYF. The CDR3 nucleotides read TGTGCTAGCAGCTTAGGGCATCGTGAGACCCAGTACTTC.

The chain is built from TRBV2 and TRBJ1-1; 9 bases are a match to TRBD1. The junction had 7 bases not matched to a gene; V was cut back by 7 bases and J by 1 base. From germline, CDR1 is SNHLY and CDR2 FYNNEI. This CDR3 has 15 residues. The CDR3 DNA follows: TGTGCCAGCATCTTAACAGGGGGCGCGAACACTGAAGCTTTCTTT. It yields the protein CASILTGGANTEAFF.

The rearrangement links TRBV7-8 to TRBJ2-5; D gene ambiguous. TRBJ2-7 matches the DNA end more closely, so the J call is doubtful. This CDR3 is 11 amino acids long. Germline values: CDR1 SGHVS, CDR2 FQNEAQ. The CDR3 nucleotides read TGTGCCAGCAGTTCCGCCTACGAGCAGTACTTC. It translates to CASSSAYEQYF.

The J gene is TRBJ1-1, the V gene TRBV7-9; 12 bases match TRBD1. V trimming: 5 bases; J trimming: 11 bases; junction bases outside the gene matches: 6. Germline values: CDR1 SEHNR, CDR2 FQNEAQ (reference sequence). The CDR3 loop spans 13 amino acids. CDR3 sequence reads: CASSGTGGSRAFF. The CDR3 nucleotides read TGTGCCAGCAGCGGGACAGGGGGCTCTCGGGCTTTCTTT.

This rearrangement joins TRBV9 to TRBJ1-4; 7 bases are a match to TRBD1. This CDR3 region has 15 residues. Germline values: CDR1 SGDLS, CDR2 YYNGEE. V lost 4 bases to trimming and J lost 4 bases; unmatched junction nucleotides: 7. CDR3 amino acids: CASSLGGAGNEKLFF. CDR3 nucleotide sequence: TGTGCCAGCAGCTTAGGGGGCGCCGGTAATGAAAAACTGTTTTTT.

The V and J genes are TRBV4-3 and TRBJ2-7, with D perhaps TRBD1 (7 bases). In germline, CDR1 is LGHNA, CDR2 YSLEER. V was trimmed by 2 bases and J by 6 bases, leaving 26 bases between them. This CDR3 has 18 amino acids. The CDR3 protein is CASSQWRGPGAPGLEQYF. The DNA for the CDR3 is TGCGCCAGCAGCCAATGGAGGGGGCCAGGGGCCCCAGGACTCGAGCAGTACTTC.

This rearrangement joins TRBV15 to TRBJ2-1, with 12 positions matching TRBD2. Germline loops: CDR1 LNHNV, CDR2 YYDKDF (reference sequence). V gave up 4 bases and J gave up 6 bases; unmatched junction bases: 19. The CDR3 extends over 20 amino acids. CDR3 region: CATSTAPAGSTSGSFNEQFF. As DNA, the CDR3 is TGTGCCACCAGCACCGCCCCCGCGGGTTCGACTAGCGGGAGTTTCAATGAGCAGTTCTTC.

The V gene is TRBV5-4, the J gene TRBJ1-3, with 7 nucleotides matching TRBD1. From germline, CDR1 is SGHNT and CDR2 YYREEE (reference sequence). The CDR3 length is 17 residues. The trim removed 0 bases at V and 1 base at J, leaving 7 bases unmatched. In DNA form, the CDR3 reads TGTGCCAGCAGCTTGGGTGGGACAGAGTCTTCTGGAAACACCATATATTTT. This gives the protein CASSLGGTESSGNTIYF.

V is TRBV4-1 and J is TRBJ1-5, with D hard to call. The germline CDR1 and CDR2 sequences are MGHRA and YSYEKL. V shed 4 bases and J shed 7 bases, with 14 bases lying between them. CDR3 size: 14 residues. The CDR3 DNA reads as TGCGCCAGCAGCCCGGCGGGTGCCCTGCAGCCCCAGCATTTT. This gives the protein CASSPAGALQPQHF.

This clone came up a few times. CDR3 residues: CASSTARVRTGELFF. The DNA for the CDR3 is TGTGCCAGCAGTACAGCCAGGGTCCGGACCGGGGAGCTGTTTTTT. The chain combines TRBV6-5 with TRBJ2-2; perhaps TRBD1 as D (5 bases). V dropped 5 bases and J dropped 5 bases, with 15 bases sitting between them. This CDR3 contains 15 residues. The germline gives CDR1 MNHEY, CDR2 SVGAGI.

This chain connects TRBV9 to TRBJ2-3; 10 bases agree with TRBD2. Germline V gene data show CDR1 as SGDLS and CDR2 as YYNGEE. The V and J ends lost 4 bases and 5 bases, in that order; junction bases with no gene match: 10. The CDR3 has 16 residues. The CDR3: CASSSRLAGDIDTQYF. The DNA of the CDR3 is TGTGCCAGCAGCTCCCGGCTAGCGGGGGACATAGATACGCAGTATTTT.

The chain carries TRBV6-1 and TRBJ1-5; 8 bases fit TRBD1. The CDR3 has 15 amino acids. V trimming: 2 bases; J trimming: 4 bases; junction bases outside the gene matches: 4. Germline V gene data show CDR1 as MNHNS and CDR2 as SASEGT. The CDR3 is CASSEPGQVNQPQHF. CDR3 in DNA: TGTGCCAGCAGTGAACCGGGACAGGTGAATCAGCCCCAGCATTTT.

The rearrangement uses TRBV20-1 and TRBJ2-1; no reliable D call. The CDR3 is 10 residues long. CDR1 and CDR2 from the germline V gene are DFQATT and SNEGSKA (reference sequence). The V gene lost 5 bases and the J gene lost 9 bases, with 8 bases spanning the gap. The CDR3 DNA follows: TGCAGTGCTCACCAGGTTGAGCAGTTCTTC. Amino acid sequence: CSAHQVEQFF.

The gene calls are TRBV6-5 and TRBJ2-2, with TRBD1 identical over 8 bases. V was pared by 6 bases and J by 3 bases, with 6 bases of the junction left unmatched. CDR1 MNHEY and CDR2 SVGAGI come from the germline V gene. This CDR3 has 15 amino acids. The CDR3 sequence: CASRPGQDYTGELFF. In DNA form, the CDR3 reads TGTGCCAGCAGGCCGGGACAGGATTACACCGGGGAGCTGTTTTTT.

The genes are TRBV7-3 and TRBJ2-1; D perhaps matches TRBD2 (7 bases). There are 16 residues in the CDR3. Germline values: CDR1 SGHTA, CDR2 FQGTGA. Deletions cut 2 bases from V and 4 bases from J, with 15 bases between. The CDR3 reads CASSLEGGTHYNEQFF. CDR3 bases: TGTGCCAGCAGCTTAGAGGGGGGGACACATTACAATGAGCAGTTCTTC.

This clone was seen only once. The rearrangement links TRBV6-6 to TRBJ2-7; 13 nucleotides agree with TRBD2. The CDR3 extends over 12 amino acids. The germline CDR1 and CDR2 sequences are MNHNY and SVGAGI (reference sequence). CDR3 in amino acids: CVTGLAGYEQYF. The CDR3 DNA follows: TGTGTTACGGGACTAGCGGGGTACGAGCAGTACTTC.

As to this clone: At one end the junction does not follow the germline gene, possibly because of a read error. CDR3 nucleotide sequence: TGTGCTAGCAGGCCTGACAGGGCCACCGGGGAGCTGTTTTTT. It encodes CASRPDRATGELFF. The chain recombines TRBV7-7 with TRBJ2-2, with 7 bases aligning to TRBD1. Per the germline V gene, CDR1 is SSHAT and CDR2 is FNYEAQ (reference sequence). This CDR3 spans 14 amino acids.

The V call is TRBV9, the J call TRBJ2-5; D might be TRBD2 (6 bases). There are 15 residues in the CDR3. Germline V lookup: CDR1 SGDLS, CDR2 YYNGEE. V was shortened by 2 bases and J by 5 bases, with 16 bases between the two germline ends. The CDR3 is CASSVYTGTPETQYF. CDR3 coding DNA: TGTGCCAGCAGCGTTTATACCGGGACTCCTGAGACCCAGTACTTC.